This T cell receptor (beta chain) was documented in a study of OX40 agonist ivuxolimab in advanced cancers. General observations from the study: In CD8+ T cells, expanded clones were on average more numerous than in CD4+.

This clone has just a few counts. Antigen unknown. The CDR3 has 16 amino acids. V lost 1 base, J lost 0 bases, and 10 bases lay in between. Germline V gene data show CDR1 as SGHRS and CDR2 as YFSETQ. The assay was immunoSEQ multiplex PCR, and TCRdb's table has in-frame clones only and misses some. The table shows about 64,000 clones, with roughly 80% occurring only once. The sequencing used CD4+ or CD8+ T cells sorted from blood, collected in a trial of the OX40 agonist ivuxolimab. The chain links TRBV5-1 to TRBJ1-4; D gene unclear. The sequence came from an adult with an advanced solid tumor such as melanoma, head and neck, liver or kidney cancer. CDR3 region: CASSLNPTATNEKLFF. The CDR3 bases are TGCGCCAGCAGCTTGAACCCGACCGCAACTAATGAAAAACTGTTTTTT.